This entry concerns a single T cell receptor (beta chain). Its target is unknown. The sample belongs to a study of CD8+CD57+ T cells in acquired aplastic anemia. Study-level results: Patients and controls had in common 25 to 35 CD8+ CDR3 sequences.

Selection for sequencing was limited to patients who had shown CD8+CD57+ cell expansion by flow cytometry. The study profiled TCR beta VDJ and CDR3 using genomic DNA as template. One entry per CDR3 protein results from TCRdb running MiXCR on the reads. The sample includes more than 70,000 distinct CDR3 sequences, just over 70% of them seen just once. Per the germline V gene, CDR1 is SNHLY and CDR2 is FYNNEI. There are 14 residues in the CDR3. V was cut by 3 bases and J by 0 bases, with 6 bases left in between. The specimen sequenced was sorted CD4+, CD8+, or CD8+CD57+ T cells (not recorded which) from PBMCs. The chain uses TRBV2 and TRBJ1-5; D ambiguous. The clonotype comes from a human donor with aplastic anemia. CDR3 DNA: TGTGCCAGCAGTGATAGGAATAGCAATCAGCCCCAGCATTTT. Amino acid sequence: CASSDRNSNQPQHF.